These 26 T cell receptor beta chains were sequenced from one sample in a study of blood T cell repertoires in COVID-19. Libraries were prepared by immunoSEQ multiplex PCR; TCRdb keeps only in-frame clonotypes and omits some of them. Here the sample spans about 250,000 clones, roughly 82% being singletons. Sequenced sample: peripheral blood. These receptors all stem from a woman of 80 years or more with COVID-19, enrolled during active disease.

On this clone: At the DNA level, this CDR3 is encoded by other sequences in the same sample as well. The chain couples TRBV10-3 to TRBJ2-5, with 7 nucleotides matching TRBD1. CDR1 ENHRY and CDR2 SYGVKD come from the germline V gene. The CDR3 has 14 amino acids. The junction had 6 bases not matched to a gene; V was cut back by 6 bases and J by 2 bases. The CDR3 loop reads CAISPGTAQETQYF. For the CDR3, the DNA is TGTGCCATCAGCCCCGGGACAGCACAAGAGACCCAGTACTTC.

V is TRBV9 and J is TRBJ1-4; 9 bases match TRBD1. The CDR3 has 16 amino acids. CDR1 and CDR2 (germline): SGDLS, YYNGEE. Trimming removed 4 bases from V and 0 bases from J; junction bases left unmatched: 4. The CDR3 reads CASSKGQGPTNEKLFF. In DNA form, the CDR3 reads TGTGCCAGCAGCAAGGGACAGGGCCCAACTAATGAAAAACTGTTTTTT.

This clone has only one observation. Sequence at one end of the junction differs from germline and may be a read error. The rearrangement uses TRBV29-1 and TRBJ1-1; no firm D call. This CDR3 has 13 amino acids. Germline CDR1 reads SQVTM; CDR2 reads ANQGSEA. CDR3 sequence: CSVEGRGNTEAFF. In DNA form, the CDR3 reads TGCAGCGTAGAAGGACGGGGGAACACTGAAGCTTTCTTT. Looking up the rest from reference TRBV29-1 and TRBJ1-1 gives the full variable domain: SAVISQKPSRDICQRGTSLTIQCQVDSQVTMMFWYRQQPGQSLTLIATANQGSEATYESGFVIDKFPISRPNLTFSTLTVSNMSPEDSSIYLCSVEGRGNTEAFFGQGTRLTVV.

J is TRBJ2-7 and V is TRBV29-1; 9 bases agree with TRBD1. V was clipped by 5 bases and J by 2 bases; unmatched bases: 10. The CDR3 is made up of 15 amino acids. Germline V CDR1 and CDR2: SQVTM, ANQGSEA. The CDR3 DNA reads TGCAGCGTTAGATCCGGGACAGGGAATCCCTACGAGCAGTACTTC. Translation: CSVRSGTGNPYEQYF.

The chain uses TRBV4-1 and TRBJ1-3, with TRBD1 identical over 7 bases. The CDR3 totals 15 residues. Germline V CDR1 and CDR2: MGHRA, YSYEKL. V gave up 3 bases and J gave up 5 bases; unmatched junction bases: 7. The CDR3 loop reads CASSHETGTRNTIYF. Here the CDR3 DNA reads TGCGCCAGCAGCCACGAGACAGGGACAAGAAACACCATATATTTT.

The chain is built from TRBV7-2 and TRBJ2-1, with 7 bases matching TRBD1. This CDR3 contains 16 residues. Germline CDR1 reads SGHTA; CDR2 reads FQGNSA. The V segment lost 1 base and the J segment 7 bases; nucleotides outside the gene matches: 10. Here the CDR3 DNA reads TGTGCCAGCAGCTTAGGTCCGGACAGGACGACTAATGAGCAGTTCTTC. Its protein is CASSLGPDRTTNEQFF.

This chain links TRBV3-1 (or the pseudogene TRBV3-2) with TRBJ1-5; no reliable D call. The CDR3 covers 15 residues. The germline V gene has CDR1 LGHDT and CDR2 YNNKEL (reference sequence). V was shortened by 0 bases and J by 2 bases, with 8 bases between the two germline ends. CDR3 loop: CASSQDGVGNQPQHF. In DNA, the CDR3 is TGTGCCAGCAGCCAAGATGGTGTAGGCAATCAGCCCCAGCATTTT.

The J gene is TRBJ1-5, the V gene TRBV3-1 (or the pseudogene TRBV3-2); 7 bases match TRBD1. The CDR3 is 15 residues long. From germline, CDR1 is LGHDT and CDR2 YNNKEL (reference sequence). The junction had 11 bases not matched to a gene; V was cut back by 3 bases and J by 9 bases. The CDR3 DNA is TGTGCCAGCAGCCAGGGACAGACGGGGGTTAGGCCCCAGCATTTT. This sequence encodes CASSQGQTGVRPQHF.

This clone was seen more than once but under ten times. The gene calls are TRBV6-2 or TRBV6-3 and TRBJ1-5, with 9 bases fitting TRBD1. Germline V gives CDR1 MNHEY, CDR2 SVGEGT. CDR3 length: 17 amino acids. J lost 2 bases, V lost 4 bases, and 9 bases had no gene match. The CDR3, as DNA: TGTGCCAGCAGTTGGGAACAGGGGGCGCGAGGCAATCAGCCCCAGCATTTT. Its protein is CASSWEQGARGNQPQHF.

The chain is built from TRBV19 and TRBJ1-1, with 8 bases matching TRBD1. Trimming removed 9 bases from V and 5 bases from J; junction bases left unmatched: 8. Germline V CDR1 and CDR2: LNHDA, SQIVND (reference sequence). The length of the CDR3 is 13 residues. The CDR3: CASSETGATEAFF. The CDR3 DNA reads TGTGCCAGCTCTGAGACAGGGGCGACTGAAGCTTTCTTT.

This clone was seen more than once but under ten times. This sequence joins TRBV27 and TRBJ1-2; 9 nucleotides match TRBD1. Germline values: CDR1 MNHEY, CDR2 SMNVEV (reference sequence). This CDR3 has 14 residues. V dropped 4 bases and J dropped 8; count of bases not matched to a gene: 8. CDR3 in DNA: TGTGCCAGCAGTTCATTGGGACAGGGAGGGGGCTACACCTTC. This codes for CASSSLGQGGGYTF.

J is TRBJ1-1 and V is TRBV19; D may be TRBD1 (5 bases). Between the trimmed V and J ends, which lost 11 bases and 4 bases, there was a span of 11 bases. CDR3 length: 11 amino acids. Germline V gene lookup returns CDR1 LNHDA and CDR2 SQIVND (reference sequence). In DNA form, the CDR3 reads TGTGCCCGAGACGGGGGCACTGAAGCTTTCTTT. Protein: CARDGGTEAFF.

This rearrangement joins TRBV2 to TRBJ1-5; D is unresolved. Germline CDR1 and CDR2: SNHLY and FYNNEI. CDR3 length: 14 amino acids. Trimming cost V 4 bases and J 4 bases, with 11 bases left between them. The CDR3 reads CASSGAALNQPQHF. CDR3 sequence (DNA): TGTGCCAGCAGTGGGGCAGCCTTAAATCAGCCCCAGCATTTT. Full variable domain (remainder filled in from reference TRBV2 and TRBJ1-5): EPEVTQTPSHQVTQMGQEVILRCVPISNHLYFYWYRQILGQKVEFLVSFYNNEISEKSEIFDDQFSVERPDGSNFTLKIRSTKLEDSAMYFCASSGAALNQPQHFGDGTRLSIL.

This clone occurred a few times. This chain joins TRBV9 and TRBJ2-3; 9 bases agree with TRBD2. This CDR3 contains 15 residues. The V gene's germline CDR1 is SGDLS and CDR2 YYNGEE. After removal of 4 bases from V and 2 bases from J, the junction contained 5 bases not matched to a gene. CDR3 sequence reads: CASSIPSGVTDTQYF. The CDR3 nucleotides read TGTGCCAGCAGCATCCCTAGCGGGGTCACAGATACGCAGTATTTT.

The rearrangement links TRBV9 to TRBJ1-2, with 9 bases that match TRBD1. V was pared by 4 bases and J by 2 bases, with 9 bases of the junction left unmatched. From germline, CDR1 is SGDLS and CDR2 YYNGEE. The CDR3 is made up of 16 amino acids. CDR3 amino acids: CASSTYSGTGNYGYTF. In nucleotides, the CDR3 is TGTGCCAGCAGCACCTACTCCGGGACAGGGAACTATGGCTACACCTTC.

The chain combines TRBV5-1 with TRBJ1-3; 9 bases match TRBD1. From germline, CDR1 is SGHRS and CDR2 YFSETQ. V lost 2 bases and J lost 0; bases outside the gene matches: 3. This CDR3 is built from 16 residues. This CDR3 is CASSFQDRGSGNTIYF. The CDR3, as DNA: TGCGCCAGCAGCTTTCAGGACAGGGGCTCTGGAAACACCATATATTTT.

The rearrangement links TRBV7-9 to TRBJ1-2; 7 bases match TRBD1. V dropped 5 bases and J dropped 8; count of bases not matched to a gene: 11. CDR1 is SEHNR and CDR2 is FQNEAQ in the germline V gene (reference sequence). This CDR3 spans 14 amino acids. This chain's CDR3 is CASSLSTTGEGYTF. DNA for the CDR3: TGTGCCAGCAGCCTTTCAACAACAGGGGAGGGCTACACCTTC.

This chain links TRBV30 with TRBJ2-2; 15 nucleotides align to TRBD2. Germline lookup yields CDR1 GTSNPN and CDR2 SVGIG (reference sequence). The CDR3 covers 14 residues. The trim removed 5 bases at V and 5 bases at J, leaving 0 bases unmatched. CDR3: CAWGLAGGTGELFF. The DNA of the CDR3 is TGTGCCTGGGGACTAGCGGGGGGGACCGGGGAGCTGTTTTTT.

CDR3 DNA sequence: TGTGCCAGTAGTATAGAGGGCTTGCGCACTGAAGCTTTCTTT. Protein product: CASSIEGLRTEAFF. The chain employs TRBV19 and TRBJ1-1; no reliable D call. Deletions cut 0 bases from V and 4 bases from J, with 9 bases between. The CDR3 totals 14 residues. The germline V gene encodes CDR1 LNHDA and CDR2 SQIVND (reference sequence).

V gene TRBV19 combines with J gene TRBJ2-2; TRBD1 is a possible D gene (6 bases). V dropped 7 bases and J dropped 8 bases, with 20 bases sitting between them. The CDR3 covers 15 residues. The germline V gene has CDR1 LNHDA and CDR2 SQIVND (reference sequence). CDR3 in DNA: TGTGCCAGTAAATTGCAGGGGATTCCGGAAGGGGAGCTGTTTTTT. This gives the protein CASKLQGIPEGELFF.

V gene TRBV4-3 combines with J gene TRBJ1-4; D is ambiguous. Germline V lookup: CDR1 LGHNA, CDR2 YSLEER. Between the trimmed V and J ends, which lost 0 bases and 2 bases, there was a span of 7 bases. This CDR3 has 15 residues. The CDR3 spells CASSQDRHTNEKLFF. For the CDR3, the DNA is TGCGCCAGCAGCCAAGATCGACACACTAATGAAAAACTGTTTTTT.

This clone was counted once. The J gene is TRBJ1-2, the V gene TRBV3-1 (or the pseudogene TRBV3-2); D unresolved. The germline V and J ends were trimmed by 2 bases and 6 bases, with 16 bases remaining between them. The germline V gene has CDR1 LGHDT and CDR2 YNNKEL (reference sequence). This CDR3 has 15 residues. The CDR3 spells CASSQSDRVPNGYTF. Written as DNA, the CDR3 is TGTGCCAGCAGCCAAAGTGATCGGGTTCCTAATGGCTACACCTTC.

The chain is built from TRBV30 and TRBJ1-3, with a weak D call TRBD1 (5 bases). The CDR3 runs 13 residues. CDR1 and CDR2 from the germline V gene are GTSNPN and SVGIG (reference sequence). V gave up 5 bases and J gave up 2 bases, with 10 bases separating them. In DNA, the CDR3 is TGTGCCTGGGGGGCGACAGCTGGAAACACCATATATTTT. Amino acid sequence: CAWGATAGNTIYF.

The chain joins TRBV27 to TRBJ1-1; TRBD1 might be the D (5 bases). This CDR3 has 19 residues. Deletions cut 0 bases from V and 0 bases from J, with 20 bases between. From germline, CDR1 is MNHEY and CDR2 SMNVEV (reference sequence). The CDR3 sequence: CASSLSGNRFRQMNTEAFF. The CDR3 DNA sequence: TGTGCCAGCAGTTTATCTGGTAATCGTTTCAGACAGATGAACACTGAAGCTTTCTTT.

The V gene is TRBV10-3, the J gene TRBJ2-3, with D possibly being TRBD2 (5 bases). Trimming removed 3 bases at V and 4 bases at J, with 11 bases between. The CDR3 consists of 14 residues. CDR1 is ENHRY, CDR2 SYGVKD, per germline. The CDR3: CAISDIAGPDTQYF. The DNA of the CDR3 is TGTGCCATCAGTGATATTGCGGGTCCAGATACGCAGTATTTT.

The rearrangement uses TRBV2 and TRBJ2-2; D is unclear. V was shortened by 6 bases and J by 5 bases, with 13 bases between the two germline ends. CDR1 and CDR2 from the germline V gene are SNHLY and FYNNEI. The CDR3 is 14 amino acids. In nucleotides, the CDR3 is TGTGCCAGCAGGACTCGTCGTGGGACCGGGGAGCTGTTTTTT. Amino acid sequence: CASRTRRGTGELFF.